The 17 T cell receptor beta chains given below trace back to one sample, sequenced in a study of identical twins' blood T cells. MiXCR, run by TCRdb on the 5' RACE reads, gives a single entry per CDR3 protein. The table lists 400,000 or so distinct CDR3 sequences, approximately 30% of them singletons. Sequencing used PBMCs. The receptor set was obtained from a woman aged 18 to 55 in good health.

The CDR3 DNA reads as TGTGCCAGCAGTTTCTCGGGGGGCAGCTCTGGAAACACCATATATTTT. Translating gives CASSFSGGSSGNTIYF. The rearrangement uses TRBV12-3 or TRBV12-4 and TRBJ1-3; D is perhaps TRBD1 (6 bases). The CDR3 sequence is 16 residues long. The V end was cut by 3 bases, the J end by 0 bases, with 12 bases between.

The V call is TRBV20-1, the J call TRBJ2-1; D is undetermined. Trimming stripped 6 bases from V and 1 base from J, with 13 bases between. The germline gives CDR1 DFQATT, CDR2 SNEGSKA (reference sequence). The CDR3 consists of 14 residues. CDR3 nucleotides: TGCAGTGCCAGCCCCCTAGGGTCCTACAATGAGCAGTTCTTC. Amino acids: CSASPLGSYNEQFF.

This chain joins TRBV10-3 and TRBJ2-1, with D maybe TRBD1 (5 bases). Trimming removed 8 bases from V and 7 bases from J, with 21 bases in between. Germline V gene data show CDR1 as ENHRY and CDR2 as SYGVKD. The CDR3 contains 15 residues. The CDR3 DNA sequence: TGTGCCATCTCCAAATGGGGCGCCAACCCAAATGAGCAGTTCTTC. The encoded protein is CAISKWGANPNEQFF.

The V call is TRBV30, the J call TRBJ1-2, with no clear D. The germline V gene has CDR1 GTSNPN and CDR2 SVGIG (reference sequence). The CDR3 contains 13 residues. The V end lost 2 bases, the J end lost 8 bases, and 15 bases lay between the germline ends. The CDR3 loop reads CAWSPEDVPGYTF. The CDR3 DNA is TGTGCCTGGAGTCCCGAGGACGTGCCAGGCTACACCTTC.

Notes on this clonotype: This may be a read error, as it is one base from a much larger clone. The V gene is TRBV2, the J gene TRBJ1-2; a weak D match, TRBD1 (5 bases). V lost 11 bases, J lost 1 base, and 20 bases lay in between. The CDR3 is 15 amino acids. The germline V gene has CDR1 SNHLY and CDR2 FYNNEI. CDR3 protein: CAGKGPSPLNYGYTF. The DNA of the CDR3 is TGTGCCGGCAAGGGGCCCTCACCTCTTAACTATGGCTACACCTTC.

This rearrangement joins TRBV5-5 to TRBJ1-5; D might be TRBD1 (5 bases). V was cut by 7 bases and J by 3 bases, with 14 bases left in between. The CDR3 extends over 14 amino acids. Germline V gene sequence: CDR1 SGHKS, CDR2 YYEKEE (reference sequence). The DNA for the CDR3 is TGTGCCAGCTGGGGGGGATACCACAATCAGCCCCAGCATTTT. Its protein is CASWGGYHNQPQHF. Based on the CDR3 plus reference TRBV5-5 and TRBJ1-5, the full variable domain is DAGVTQSPTHLIKTRGQQVTLRCSPISGHKSVSWYQQVLGQGPQFIFQYYEKEERGRGNFPDRFSARQFPNYSSELNVNALLLGDSALYLCASWGGYHNQPQHFGDGTRLSIL.

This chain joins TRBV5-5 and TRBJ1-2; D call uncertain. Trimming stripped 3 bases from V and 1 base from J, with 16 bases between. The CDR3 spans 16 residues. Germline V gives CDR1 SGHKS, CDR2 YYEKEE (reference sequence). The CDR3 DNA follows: TGTGCCAGCAGCTCTACTTCTCCACTGAATAACTATGGCTACACCTTC. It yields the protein CASSSTSPLNNYGYTF.

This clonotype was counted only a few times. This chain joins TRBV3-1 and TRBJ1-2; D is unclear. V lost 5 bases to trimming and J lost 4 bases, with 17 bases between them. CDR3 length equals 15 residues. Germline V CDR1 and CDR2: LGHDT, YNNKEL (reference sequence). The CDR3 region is CASSAGPTTSYGYTF. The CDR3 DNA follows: TGTGCCAGCAGCGCGGGTCCAACTACGTCCTATGGCTACACCTTC. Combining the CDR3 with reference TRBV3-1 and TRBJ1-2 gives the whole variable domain DTAVSQTPKYLVTQMGNDKSIKCEQNLGHDTMYWYKQDSKKFLKIMFSYNNKELIINETVPNRFSPKSPDKAHLNLHINSLELGDSAVYFCASSAGPTTSYGYTFGSGTRLTVV.

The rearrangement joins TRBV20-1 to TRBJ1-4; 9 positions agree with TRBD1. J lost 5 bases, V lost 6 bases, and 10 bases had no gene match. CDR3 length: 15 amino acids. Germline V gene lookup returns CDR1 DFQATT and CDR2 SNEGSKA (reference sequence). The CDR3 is CSARPGTGTNEKLFF. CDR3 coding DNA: TGCAGTGCCAGACCCGGGACAGGGACAAATGAAAAACTGTTTTTT.

The chain's CDR3 is CASRRQVPNYGYTF. The CDR3 region has the DNA TGTGCCAGCAGAAGACAGGTGCCTAACTATGGCTACACCTTC. This chain connects TRBV27 to TRBJ1-2; D is possibly TRBD1 (6 bases). The V end lost 6 bases, the J end lost 0 bases, and 11 bases lay between the germline ends. This CDR3 is 14 amino acids long. The germline CDR1 and CDR2 sequences are MNHEY and SMNVEV (reference sequence).

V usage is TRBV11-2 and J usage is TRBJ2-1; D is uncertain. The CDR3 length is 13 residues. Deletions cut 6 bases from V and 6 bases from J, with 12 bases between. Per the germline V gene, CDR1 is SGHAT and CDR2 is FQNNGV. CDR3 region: CASRLTGSNEQFF. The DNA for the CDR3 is TGTGCCAGCAGATTGACGGGTTCCAATGAGCAGTTCTTC.

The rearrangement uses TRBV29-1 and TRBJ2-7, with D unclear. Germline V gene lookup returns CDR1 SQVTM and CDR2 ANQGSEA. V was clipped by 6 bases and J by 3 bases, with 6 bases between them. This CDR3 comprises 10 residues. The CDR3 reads CSVYSYEQYF. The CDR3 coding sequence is TGCAGCGTGTACAGCTACGAGCAGTACTTC.

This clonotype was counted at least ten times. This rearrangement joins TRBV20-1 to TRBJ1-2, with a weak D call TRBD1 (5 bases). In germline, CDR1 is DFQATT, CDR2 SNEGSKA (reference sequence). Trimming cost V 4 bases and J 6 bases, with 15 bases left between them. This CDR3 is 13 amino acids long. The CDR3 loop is CSANGGTTDGYTF. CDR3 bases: TGCAGTGCTAATGGGGGGACCACTGATGGCTACACCTTC.

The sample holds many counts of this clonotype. The CDR3 loop reads CSALGRISTEAFF. In DNA form, the CDR3 reads TGCAGCGCGTTGGGAAGAATCAGCACTGAAGCTTTCTTT. The chain employs TRBV29-1 and TRBJ1-1; no clear D. This CDR3 has 13 residues. Deletions cut 7 bases from V and 4 bases from J, with 16 bases between. From germline, CDR1 is SQVTM and CDR2 ANQGSEA. Complete variable domain (other parts from reference TRBV29-1 and TRBJ1-1): SAVISQKPSRDICQRGTSLTIQCQVDSQVTMMFWYRQQPGQSLTLIATANQGSEATYESGFVIDKFPISRPNLTFSTLTVSNMSPEDSSIYLCSALGRISTEAFFGQGTRLTVV.

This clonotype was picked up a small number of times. The CDR3 nucleotides are TGTGCCAGCAGTGAGTCTCCGTCTGTCGACAATGAGCAGTTCTTC. Protein: CASSESPSVDNEQFF. V gene TRBV2 combines with J gene TRBJ2-1; D remains ambiguous. The CDR3 is 15 residues long. In germline, CDR1 is SNHLY, CDR2 FYNNEI. Trimming shortened V by 3 bases and J by 5 bases, and 14 bases separated the two germline ends. The variable domain in full, completed from reference TRBV2 and TRBJ2-1, reads EPEVTQTPSHQVTQMGQEVILRCVPISNHLYFYWYRQILGQKVEFLVSFYNNEISEKSEIFDDQFSVERPDGSNFTLKIRSTKLEDSAMYFCASSESPSVDNEQFFGPGTRLTVL.

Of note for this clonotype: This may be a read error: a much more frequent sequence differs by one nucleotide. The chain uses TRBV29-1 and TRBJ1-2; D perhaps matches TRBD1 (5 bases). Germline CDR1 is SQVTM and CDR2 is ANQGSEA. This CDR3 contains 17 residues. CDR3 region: CSVEPKTYRRGWYGYAF. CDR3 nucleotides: TGCAGCGTTGAACCAAAAACCTACAGGAGGGGATGGTATGGCTACGCCTTC.

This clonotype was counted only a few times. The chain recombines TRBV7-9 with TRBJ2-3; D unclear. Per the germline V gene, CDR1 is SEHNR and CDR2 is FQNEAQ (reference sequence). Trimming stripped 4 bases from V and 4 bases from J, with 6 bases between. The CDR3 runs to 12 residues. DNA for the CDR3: TGTGCCAGCAGCTCCATGGCAGATACGCAGTATTTT. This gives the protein CASSSMADTQYF.